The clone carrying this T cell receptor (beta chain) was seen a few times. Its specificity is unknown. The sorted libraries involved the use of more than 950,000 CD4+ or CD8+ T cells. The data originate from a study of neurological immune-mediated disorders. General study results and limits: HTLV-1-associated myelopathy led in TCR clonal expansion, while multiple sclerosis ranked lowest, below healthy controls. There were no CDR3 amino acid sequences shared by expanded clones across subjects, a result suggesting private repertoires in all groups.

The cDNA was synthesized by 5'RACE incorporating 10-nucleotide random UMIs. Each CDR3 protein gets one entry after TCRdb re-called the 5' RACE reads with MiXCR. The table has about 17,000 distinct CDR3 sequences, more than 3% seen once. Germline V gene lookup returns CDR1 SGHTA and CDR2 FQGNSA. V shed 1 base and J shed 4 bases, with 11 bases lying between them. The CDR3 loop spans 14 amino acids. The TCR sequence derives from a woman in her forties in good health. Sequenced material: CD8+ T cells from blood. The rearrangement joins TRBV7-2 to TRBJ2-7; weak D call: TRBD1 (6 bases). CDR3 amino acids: CASSLGTEVYEQYF. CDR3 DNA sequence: TGTGCCAGCAGCTTAGGGACAGAAGTTTACGAGCAGTACTTC. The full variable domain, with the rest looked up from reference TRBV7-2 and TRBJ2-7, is GAGVSQSPSNKVTEKGKDVELRCDPISGHTALYWYRQSLGQGLEFLIYFQGNSAPDKSGLPSDRFSAERTGGSVSTLTIQRTQQEDSAVYLCASSLGTEVYEQYFGPGTRLTVT.